The 18 T cell receptor beta chains given below trace back to one sample, sequenced in a study of T cell repertoires in cytomegalovirus infection. In TCRdb, the reads were re-called with MiXCR into one record per CDR3 protein. The sample yields about 920,000 distinct CDR3 sequences, roughly a third seen once. For these receptors, no antigen is known. The sequences come from cultured CD8+ T cells from PBMCs, collected from culture after CMV antigen stimulation. The receptors were gathered from a human donor in good health (CMV status not recorded). Some clones in this sample may be carry-over from other donors' samples.

The V gene is TRBV7-4, the J gene TRBJ2-6, with a tentative D call TRBD2 (5 bases). Germline CDR1 reads SGHVT; CDR2 reads SQSDAQ. V was shortened by 4 bases and J by 0 bases, with 13 bases between the two germline ends. This CDR3 has 17 residues. The CDR3 is CASSWRAPISGANVLTF. The CDR3 coding sequence is TGTGCCAGCAGCTGGCGGGCTCCTATCTCTGGGGCCAACGTCCTGACTTTC.

This rearrangement joins TRBV7-9 to TRBJ2-1, with D possibly TRBD1 on 5 matching bases. Looked up from germline, CDR1 is SEHNR and CDR2 is FQNEAQ (reference sequence). Between the trimmed V and J ends, which lost 3 bases and 2 bases, there was a span of 11 bases. The CDR3 contains 15 residues. For the CDR3, the DNA is TGTGCCAGCAGCTTGGCAGGGAAACCCTACAATGAGCAGTTCTTC. Protein: CASSLAGKPYNEQFF.

This rearrangement joins TRBV12-3 or TRBV12-4 to TRBJ2-7, with D uncertain. V lost 2 bases and J 6 bases, leaving 11 bases between the germline ends. This CDR3 is 13 amino acids long. The CDR3 region has the DNA TGTGCCAGCAGTTTACCCCACGGGTCCGAGCAGTACTTC. It codes for CASSLPHGSEQYF.

This clonotype was picked up many times. The chain couples TRBV7-6 to TRBJ2-6; D tentatively fits TRBD1 or TRBD2 (6 bases each). The V gene's germline CDR1 is SGHVS and CDR2 FNYEAQ. V lost 2 bases and J lost 2, with 10 bases in between. The CDR3 totals 16 residues. CDR3 DNA sequence: TGTGCCAGCAGCTTAACGGGGGCCGCTGGGGCCAACGTCCTGACTTTC. Its translation: CASSLTGAAGANVLTF.

The chain uses TRBV27 and TRBJ1-6; no firm D call. Germline V gene lookup returns CDR1 MNHEY and CDR2 SMNVEV (reference sequence). V was cut by 5 bases and J by 8 bases, with 13 bases left in between. This CDR3 is 14 amino acids long. CDR3 loop: CASSPRALYSPLHF. In DNA form, the CDR3 reads TGTGCCAGCAGTCCCCGGGCCCTTTATTCACCCCTCCACTTT.

The CDR3 sequence is CASSGTSGAYEQFF. The CDR3 nucleotides read TGTGCCAGCTCCGGGACTAGCGGGGCATATGAGCAGTTCTTC. The chain is built from TRBV7-9 and TRBJ2-1; 13 nucleotides line up with TRBD2. V trimming: 8 bases; J trimming: 8 bases; junction bases outside the gene matches: 6. Germline V lookup: CDR1 SEHNR, CDR2 FQNEAQ (reference sequence). The CDR3 totals 14 residues.

The V gene is TRBV15, the J gene TRBJ1-5, with D possibly TRBD1 on 5 matching bases. The CDR3 contains 15 residues. Per the germline V gene, CDR1 is LNHNV and CDR2 is YYDKDF (reference sequence). Trimming removed 5 bases at V and 4 bases at J, with 15 bases between. CDR3 sequence (DNA): TGTGCCACCAGCTTTCATACAGGTCTAAATCAGCCCCAGCATTTT. Translated, it gives CATSFHTGLNQPQHF.

A remark on this clonotype: The CDR3 carries no conserved terminal phenylalanine or tryptophan, so it likely arises from a read error. V is TRBV29-1 and J is TRBJ2-5, with D hard to call. The CDR3 spans 11 residues. Germline values: CDR1 SQVTM, CDR2 ANQGSEA. Trimming pared 2 bases from V and 5 bases from J, leaving 6 bases between. As DNA, the CDR3 is TGCAGCGTTGAATATCAGGAGACCCAGTACTCC. This gives the protein CSVEYQETQYS.

Worth noting for this clonotype: The junction does not match germline at one end; this may be a read error. The chain couples TRBV12-5 to TRBJ1-5; D remains unclear. This CDR3 contains 12 residues. Germline V gene data show CDR1 as LGHNT and CDR2 as FRNRAP. CDR3 loop: CASGESNRPQHF. For the CDR3, the DNA is TGTGCTAGTGGGGAGTCTAATCGGCCCCAACATTTT.

This clonotype has just a few counts. DNA for the CDR3: TGTGCCAGCAGGGACGTACACTGGCGGGCAGAGACCCAGTACTTC. The encoded protein is CASRDVHWRAETQYF. The gene calls are TRBV6-1 and TRBJ2-5, with D perhaps TRBD2 (5 bases). The germline CDR1 and CDR2 sequences are MNHNS and SASEGT. Trimming took off 6 bases at V and 4 bases at J, with 18 bases between the two ends. This CDR3 is 15 amino acids long.

This rearrangement joins TRBV7-4 to TRBJ2-7; D remains unclear. The CDR3 consists of 13 residues. V lost 4 bases to trimming and J lost 3 bases, with 10 bases between them. CDR1 is SGHVT, CDR2 SQSDAQ, per germline. In DNA form, the CDR3 reads TGTGCCAGCAGCTCCCCTAGTTACTACGAGCAGTACTTC. Its protein is CASSSPSYYEQYF.

At least ten counts were recorded for this clonotype. This chain links TRBV6-1 with TRBJ2-5, with a tentative D call TRBD1 (7 bases). V was pared by 4 bases and J by 4 bases, with 13 bases between. The CDR3 sequence is 14 residues long. Per germline, CDR1 MNHNS and CDR2 SASEGT. In nucleotides, the CDR3 is TGTGCCAGCAGTGCAAGACAGGGAGGAGAGACCCAGTACTTC. Protein sequence: CASSARQGGETQYF.

In its sample, this clonotype was seen a few times. The rearrangement links TRBV6-2 or TRBV6-3 to TRBJ2-7; 10 nucleotides agree with TRBD2. V gave up 2 bases and J gave up 7 bases; unmatched junction bases: 17. The germline V gene has CDR1 MNHEY and CDR2 SVGEGT. The CDR3 runs to 18 residues. CDR3 nucleotide sequence: TGTGCCAGCAGTTACCCCGGGGCTAGCGGGGGTGACTCGAGAGAGCAGTACGTC. This encodes CASSYPGASGGDSREQYV.

The table lists this clonotype with a few counts. This sequence joins TRBV6-2 or TRBV6-3 and TRBJ2-7, with a tentative D call TRBD1 (5 bases). Per the germline V gene, CDR1 is MNHEY and CDR2 is SVGEGT. Trimming removed 6 bases from V and 0 bases from J, with 15 bases in between. CDR3 size: 15 residues. This CDR3 reads CASRFQTASSYEQYV. The CDR3, as DNA: TGTGCCAGCAGATTTCAGACAGCGAGCTCCTACGAGCAGTACGTC.

The V gene is TRBV5-5, the J gene TRBJ2-7, with D possibly matching TRBD1 (6 bases). The CDR3 consists of 12 residues. Looked up from germline, CDR1 is SGHKS and CDR2 is YYEKEE (reference sequence). Between the trimmed V and J ends, which lost 4 bases and 3 bases, there was a span of 8 bases. The CDR3 here is CASSKDSYEQYF. CDR3 DNA sequence: TGTGCCAGCAGCAAGGACAGCTACGAGCAGTACTTC.

In its sample, this clonotype was seen a few times. This sequence joins TRBV6-2 or TRBV6-3 and TRBJ2-1; possibly TRBD1 for D (6 bases). V was pared by 7 bases and J by 10 bases, with 14 bases between. CDR1 MNHEY and CDR2 SVGEGT come from the germline V gene. This CDR3 spans 12 amino acids. The DNA of the CDR3 is TGTGCCAGCACTAACGACAGGCTAGAGCAGTTCTTC. This sequence encodes CASTNDRLEQFF.

In its sample, this clonotype was seen a few times. This chain joins TRBV12-3 or TRBV12-4 and TRBJ2-1; tentative D call: TRBD2 (5 bases). The CDR3 totals 19 residues. Deletions cut 7 bases from V and 1 base from J, with 26 bases between. The CDR3 sequence: CASILSAPVNGDSYNEQFF. CDR3 bases: TGTGCCAGCATCTTATCTGCCCCCGTTAACGGGGATTCCTACAATGAGCAGTTCTTC.

This clonotype was found a few times. V usage is TRBV7-9 and J usage is TRBJ1-2; D possibly corresponds to TRBD1 (5 bases). The CDR3 has 15 amino acids. CDR1 and CDR2 from the germline V gene are SEHNR and FQNEAQ (reference sequence). V was cut by 6 bases and J by 5 bases, with 19 bases left in between. CDR3 in amino acids: CASSRVTGPPYGYTF. The DNA for the CDR3 is TGTGCCAGCAGTCGAGTAACGGGACCACCGTATGGCTACACCTTC.